The next 25 T cell receptor beta chains were all read from a single sample in a study of blood T cell repertoires in COVID-19. Only in-frame clones appear in the TCRdb table, and some are missing; sequencing was by immunoSEQ multiplex PCR. Seen here are under 350,000 clones, around 90% observed once, and the top ten hold 2.2%. Sequencing input: peripheral blood. Receptors were obtained from a man aged 50 to 59 with acute or convalescent COVID-19.

The V call is TRBV19, the J call TRBJ2-1; tentatively, D is TRBD1 (6 bases). Germline V CDR1 and CDR2: LNHDA, SQIVND (reference sequence). The ends were cut back, 10 bases at V and 7 bases at J, with 20 bases in the middle. The CDR3 length is 14 residues. CDR3 residues: CATGTGTIRNEQFF. The CDR3 nucleotides read TGTGCCACGGGGACCGGGACAATTAGAAATGAGCAGTTCTTC.

V is TRBV2 and J is TRBJ2-5; D unresolved. This CDR3 comprises 12 residues. CDR1 and CDR2 from the germline V gene are SNHLY and FYNNEI. V was clipped by 6 bases and J by 5 bases, with 10 bases between them. DNA of the CDR3: TGTGCCAGCAGGCCCGAGGTGGAGACCCAGTACTTC. It translates to CASRPEVETQYF.

The chain's CDR3 is CASSFLMNTGELFF. CDR3 coding DNA: TGTGCCAGCAGCTTTCTAATGAACACCGGGGAGCTGTTTTTT. The chain joins TRBV7-8 to TRBJ2-2; D uncertain. Looked up from germline, CDR1 is SGHVS and CDR2 is FQNEAQ. The CDR3 has 14 amino acids. V was trimmed by 3 bases and J by 1 base, leaving 6 bases between them. Using reference TRBV7-8 and TRBJ2-2 for the parts outside the CDR3, the full variable domain is GAGVSQSPRYKVAKRGQDVALRCDPISGHVSLFWYQQALGQGPEFLTYFQNEAQLDKSGLPSDRFFAERPEGSVSTLKIQRTQQEDSAVYLCASSFLMNTGELFFGEGSRLTVL.

The rearrangement joins TRBV5-1 to TRBJ1-2, with a tentative D call TRBD1 (6 bases). The CDR3 extends over 13 amino acids. With 4 bases removed from V and 8 bases from J, the gap between germline ends came to 15 bases. Germline V gives CDR1 SGHRS, CDR2 YFSETQ. CDR3 sequence reads: CASSPWTEDGYTF. The CDR3 nucleotides are TGCGCCAGCAGCCCCTGGACAGAAGACGGCTACACCTTC.

The chain recombines TRBV11-2 with TRBJ2-5; perhaps TRBD1 as D (6 bases). Germline V gene lookup returns CDR1 SGHAT and CDR2 FQNNGV. The V end lost 5 bases, the J end lost 2 bases, and 12 bases lay between the germline ends. The CDR3 length is 14 residues. The chain's CDR3 is CASSGGPRQETQYF. DNA for the CDR3: TGTGCCAGCAGCGGGGGCCCCCGGCAAGAGACCCAGTACTTC.

V gene TRBV10-1 combines with J gene TRBJ1-3; D is ambiguous. Germline CDR1 and CDR2: WNHNN and SYGVQD (reference sequence). V lost 3 bases and J lost 4, with 4 bases in between. The CDR3 consists of 12 residues. The chain's CDR3 is CASSDPGNTIYF. The CDR3 DNA is TGCGCCAGCAGTGACCCGGGAAACACCATATATTTT.

The V call is TRBV28, the J call TRBJ2-1, with TRBD2 matching over 11 bases. There are 15 residues in the CDR3. With V trimmed by 8 bases and J by 7 bases, 10 bases remained unmatched. Per germline, CDR1 MDHEN and CDR2 SYDVKM. The CDR3 nucleotides are TGTGCCAGCCAGGTTAGCGGGGGGGCCGGAAATGAGCAGTTCTTC. Its translation: CASQVSGGAGNEQFF.

V and J are TRBV9 and TRBJ1-3; D call uncertain. Per the germline V gene, CDR1 is SGDLS and CDR2 is YYNGEE. This CDR3 has 15 residues. V dropped 0 bases and J dropped 3 bases, with 10 bases sitting between them. CDR3 sequence: CASSVVAGNGNTIYF. CDR3 coding DNA: TGTGCCAGCAGCGTAGTAGCGGGGAATGGAAACACCATATATTTT.

The genes are TRBV11-2 and TRBJ2-5, with D possibly matching TRBD2 (6 bases). Germline V CDR1 and CDR2: SGHAT, FQNNGV. V was pared by 5 bases and J by 5 bases, with 15 bases between. CDR3 length: 14 amino acids. Written as DNA, the CDR3 is TGTGCCAGCAGCCCCCGCCTGGGGGGTGAGACCCAGTACTTC. It codes for CASSPRLGGETQYF.

The V and J genes are TRBV5-1 and TRBJ1-1; D may be TRBD1 (5 bases). The germline V gene encodes CDR1 SGHRS and CDR2 YFSETQ. The CDR3 spans 14 residues. V was clipped by 6 bases and J by 0 bases, with 12 bases between them. In DNA form, the CDR3 reads TGCGCCAGCATTAGGGAGGGGATGAACACTGAAGCTTTCTTT. It yields the protein CASIREGMNTEAFF.

The J gene is TRBJ2-3, the V gene TRBV10-3, with 10 bases fitting TRBD2. This CDR3 spans 15 amino acids. V lost 4 bases, J lost 0 bases, and 1 base stayed unmatched. From germline, CDR1 is ENHRY and CDR2 SYGVKD. The CDR3 sequence: CAISGTSGSTDTQYF. Written as DNA, the CDR3 is TGTGCCATCAGTGGGACTAGCGGCAGCACAGATACGCAGTATTTT.

V and J are TRBV19 and TRBJ1-1; D is undetermined. The CDR3 runs 14 residues. Germline values: CDR1 LNHDA, CDR2 SQIVND (reference sequence). V shed 4 bases and J shed 1 base, with 10 bases lying between them. The DNA for the CDR3 is TGTGCCAGTAGTAATCTACGGGAGAACACTGAAGCTTTCTTT. It translates to CASSNLRENTEAFF.

This clone was detected a few times. The chain has TRBV19 and TRBJ1-2; no firm D call. From germline, CDR1 is LNHDA and CDR2 SQIVND (reference sequence). V lost 3 bases and J lost 5, with 10 bases in between. The CDR3 loop spans 13 amino acids. In DNA, the CDR3 is TGTGCCAGTAGTATGAGAGGGATGTATGGCTACACCTTC. It translates to CASSMRGMYGYTF.

This clone is a singleton in its sample. V gene TRBV7-8 combines with J gene TRBJ2-5; TRBD1 matches at 9 bases. From germline, CDR1 is SGHVS and CDR2 FQNEAQ. The V and J ends lost 5 bases and 4 bases, in that order; junction bases with no gene match: 2. The CDR3 covers 13 residues. The CDR3 nucleotides read TGTGCCAGCAGCAAGGGACAGGGAGAGACCCAGTACTTC. Translating it yields CASSKGQGETQYF.

The chain has TRBV6-5 and TRBJ1-3; D may be TRBD1 (5 bases). Trimming shortened V by 6 bases and J by 3 bases, and 12 bases separated the two germline ends. The CDR3 length is 14 residues. Germline V CDR1 and CDR2: MNHEY, SVGAGI. CDR3 in amino acids: CASRAGGRGNTIYF. The CDR3 DNA sequence: TGTGCCAGCAGGGCCGGGGGACGTGGAAACACCATATATTTT.

The rearrangement links TRBV19 to TRBJ1-1; D not resolved. The V end lost 7 bases, the J end lost 5 bases, and 8 bases lay between the germline ends. In germline, CDR1 is LNHDA, CDR2 SQIVND (reference sequence). This CDR3 comprises 11 residues. For the CDR3, the DNA is TGTGCCAGTACCGGGTTGACTGAAGCTTTCTTT. Protein product: CASTGLTEAFF.

The chain combines TRBV12-3 or TRBV12-4 with TRBJ1-1, with D maybe TRBD1 (6 bases). CDR3 length: 11 amino acids. V gave up 6 bases and J gave up 10 bases, with 12 bases separating them. The CDR3 sequence is CASSLQGRAFF. The CDR3 bases are TGTGCCAGCAGCCTACAGGGAAGAGCTTTCTTT.

The chain carries TRBV5-6 and TRBJ2-7; 7 nucleotides line up with TRBD2. Germline V gene sequence: CDR1 SGHDT, CDR2 YYEEEE. V lost 0 bases to trimming and J lost 2 bases; unmatched junction nucleotides: 5. This CDR3 is built from 15 residues. The CDR3 nucleotides are TGTGCCAGCAGCTTGGGGCTAGCGGCGGCCTACGAGCAGTACTTC. Amino acid sequence: CASSLGLAAAYEQYF.

This chain joins TRBV3-1 (or the pseudogene TRBV3-2) and TRBJ1-2; D is undetermined. V lost 4 bases to trimming and J lost 1 base, with 13 bases between them. The CDR3 loop spans 15 amino acids. CDR1 is LGHDT, CDR2 YNNKEL, per germline (reference sequence). The CDR3 protein is CASSPTGGLNYGYTF. For the CDR3, the DNA is TGTGCCAGCAGCCCTACCGGAGGGCTTAACTATGGCTACACCTTC.

The chain uses TRBV3-1 (or the pseudogene TRBV3-2) and TRBJ2-7, with 7 nucleotides matching TRBD2. The germline CDR1 and CDR2 sequences are LGHDT and YNNKEL (reference sequence). The CDR3 is 15 residues long. V was pared by 3 bases and J by 7 bases, with 12 bases of the junction left unmatched. The CDR3 DNA is TGTGCCAGCAGCCATATGGTACGACTAGCTGGAGAGCAGTACTTC. It encodes CASSHMVRLAGEQYF.

The chain couples TRBV19 to TRBJ2-2; a possible D gene is TRBD2 (5 bases). This CDR3 has 13 amino acids. Germline V gene sequence: CDR1 LNHDA, CDR2 SQIVND (reference sequence). Trimming removed 7 bases from V and 5 bases from J, with 11 bases in between. The CDR3 DNA follows: TGTGCCAGTACCCCGGGATTGACCGGGGAGCTGTTTTTT. As protein: CASTPGLTGELFF.

This chain connects TRBV4-1 to TRBJ1-5, with 7 bases matching TRBD1. The CDR3 length is 17 residues. Germline lookup yields CDR1 MGHRA and CDR2 YSYEKL. Trimming removed 0 bases from V and 2 bases from J; junction bases left unmatched: 7. This CDR3 reads CASSQEGGANGNQPQHF. CDR3 nucleotide sequence: TGCGCCAGCAGCCAAGAAGGGGGCGCGAACGGCAATCAGCCCCAGCATTTT.

The rearrangement links TRBV25-1 to TRBJ1-2; 8 positions agree with TRBD1. There are 14 residues in the CDR3. Germline trimming cut 5 bases from V and 6 bases from J; bases unmatched to any gene: 8. From germline, CDR1 is MGHDK and CDR2 SYGVNS. The CDR3 here is CASSRTGYADGYTF. CDR3 sequence (DNA): TGTGCCAGCAGTAGGACAGGGTATGCTGATGGCTACACCTTC.

V and J are TRBV2 and TRBJ2-5; a possible D gene is TRBD2 (6 bases). The CDR3 sequence is 13 residues long. In germline, CDR1 is SNHLY, CDR2 FYNNEI. Trimming removed 9 bases from V and 7 bases from J, with 18 bases in between. The CDR3 is CARGTGGGGTQYF. In DNA form, the CDR3 reads TGTGCCAGGGGGACCGGGGGTGGTGGGACCCAGTACTTC.

The gene calls are TRBV6-1 and TRBJ1-5; TRBD1 matches 9 bases. Germline-derived CDR1 and CDR2 are MNHNS and SASEGT. Trimming took 3 bases from V and 6 from J; bases not matched to a gene: 3. This CDR3 has 14 amino acids. The CDR3: CASSDLTGGQPQHF. DNA of the CDR3: TGTGCCAGCAGTGACCTGACAGGGGGTCAGCCCCAGCATTTT.